Shown below are 9 T cell receptor beta chains from a single sample sequenced in a study of Ad26.COV2.S vaccination and SARS-CoV-2 variants. The treatment: roughly 20 received Ad26.COV2.S at low or high dose, single or two shots; roughly five received placebo; per-sample allocation not given. Collection of samples fell on day 63 after the first vaccine or placebo injection. The assay was immunoSEQ multiplex PCR, and TCRdb's table has in-frame clones only and misses some. The table shows some 420,000 clones, with 88% occurring only once. This material consisted of peripheral blood, taken in a trial of Ad26.COV2.S vaccine versus placebo. These receptor sequences come from a person between 18 and 59 years old who received the Ad26.COV2.S COVID-19 vaccine or a placebo.

J is TRBJ1-2 and V is TRBV7-2, with D possibly being TRBD1 (6 bases). V was shortened by 5 bases and J by 5 bases, with 21 bases between the two germline ends. The CDR3 is 16 residues long. In germline, CDR1 is SGHTA, CDR2 FQGNSA. Here the CDR3 DNA reads TGTGCCAGCAGCCGGGCCCCCAGCAATAGGGGGTATGGCTACACCTTC. It encodes CASSRAPSNRGYGYTF. Looking up the rest from reference TRBV7-2 and TRBJ1-2 gives the full variable domain: GAGVSQSPSNKVTEKGKDVELRCDPISGHTALYWYRQSLGQGLEFLIYFQGNSAPDKSGLPSDRFSAERTGGSVSTLTIQRTQQEDSAVYLCASSRAPSNRGYGYTFGSGTRLTVV.

The rearrangement joins TRBV7-3 to TRBJ1-4; TRBD1 might be the D (6 bases). This CDR3 contains 17 residues. Per the germline V gene, CDR1 is SGHTA and CDR2 is FQGTGA. Trimming cost V 4 bases and J 7 bases, with 22 bases left between them. The CDR3 DNA follows: TGTGCCAGCAGCTCCCCCCCGGGACATGCTTGGGGTGAAAAACTGTTTTTT. This codes for CASSSPPGHAWGEKLFF.

This rearrangement joins TRBV2 to TRBJ1-2, with TRBD1 as a possible D gene (6 bases). From germline, CDR1 is SNHLY and CDR2 FYNNEI. Deletions cut 4 bases from V and 4 bases from J, with 13 bases between. The CDR3 loop spans 14 amino acids. The CDR3 sequence is CASSARQGIYGYTF. CDR3 DNA: TGTGCCAGCAGTGCTCGGCAGGGGATCTATGGCTACACCTTC.

The J gene is TRBJ1-6, the V gene TRBV5-3, with 7 bases that match TRBD1. TRBV5-3 is recorded as an ORF, its role being uncertain. Trimming at V came to 4 bases and at J to 4 bases, leaving 8 bases not matched to a gene. The CDR3 loop spans 16 amino acids. This chain's CDR3 is CARSTDREYYNSPLHF. The CDR3 DNA reads as TGTGCCAGAAGCACCGACAGGGAGTATTATAATTCACCCCTCCACTTT.

The chain combines TRBV5-4 with TRBJ2-5, with 10 bases that match TRBD2. Trimming took 1 base from V and 4 from J; bases not matched to a gene: 4. Germline-derived CDR1 and CDR2 are SGHNT and YYREEE (reference sequence). The CDR3 length is 15 residues. This CDR3 is CASSLSQRGGETQYF. In DNA form, the CDR3 reads TGTGCCAGCAGCTTGTCCCAGCGGGGGGGAGAGACCCAGTACTTC.

The rearrangement joins TRBV5-1 to TRBJ2-6, with TRBD1 as a possible D gene (6 bases). With 7 bases removed from V and 1 base from J, the gap between germline ends came to 15 bases. Germline V gene data show CDR1 as SGHRS and CDR2 as YFSETQ. The CDR3 loop spans 16 amino acids. CDR3 sequence reads: CASRPNTGSGANVLTF. CDR3 sequence (DNA): TGCGCCAGCCGGCCTAACACAGGGTCTGGGGCCAACGTCCTGACTTTC.

The chain links TRBV10-3 to TRBJ1-6; D gene uncertain. The CDR3 consists of 14 residues. Trimming shortened V by 4 bases and J by 11 bases, and 15 bases separated the two germline ends. Germline loops: CDR1 ENHRY, CDR2 SYGVKD. CDR3 in DNA: TGTGCCATCAGTGGTGGTGCCCGGGGTACACCCCTCCACTTT. This encodes CAISGGARGTPLHF.

This clone was picked up one time. The V gene is TRBV5-4, the J gene TRBJ2-7, with D unresolved. Trimming removed 2 bases from V and 1 base from J, with 10 bases in between. The CDR3 is made up of 14 amino acids. CDR1 and CDR2 (germline): SGHNT, YYREEE (reference sequence). CDR3 DNA sequence: TGTGCCAGCAGCTTCGGTACGTCGTCCTACGAGCAGTACTTC. Translated: CASSFGTSSYEQYF.

The chain is built from TRBV4-3 and TRBJ1-4; D is ambiguous. This CDR3 contains 14 residues. Germline V gene sequence: CDR1 LGHNA, CDR2 YSLEER. With 0 bases removed from V and 8 bases from J, the gap between germline ends came to 10 bases. This CDR3 is CASSQEGGGEKLFF. Written as DNA, the CDR3 is TGCGCCAGCAGCCAAGAGGGTGGTGGCGAAAAACTGTTTTTT.